The 18 T cell receptor beta chains below come from one sample, sequenced in a study of cytomegalovirus exposure and HLA in healthy donors. PCR was performed using 60 Vbeta and 13 Jbeta primers. Method: immunoSEQ multiplex PCR; TCRdb's copy keeps in-frame clones and lacks some. Of tens of thousands of clones in the sample, 60% to 75% were seen once. The specimen sequenced was PBMCs. The receptors derive from a man aged 40-55 years in good health and CMV-seropositive.

V is TRBV4-3 and J is TRBJ2-7, with 7 bases fitting TRBD1. V was pared by 1 base and J by 0 bases, with 0 bases of the junction left unmatched. This CDR3 region has 14 residues. Germline V gene sequence: CDR1 LGHNA, CDR2 YSLEER. The CDR3 DNA is TGCGCCAGCAGCCAAGGGGACAGCTCCTACGAGCAGTACTTC. Its translation: CASSQGDSSYEQYF.

The chain carries TRBV12-5 and TRBJ2-1; no clear D. The CDR3 spans 13 residues. CDR1 and CDR2 (germline): LGHNT, FRNRAP. The V end was cut by 1 base, the J end by 5 bases, with 6 bases between. The CDR3 DNA reads as TGTGCTAGTGGTTTGGACTTAAACAATGAGCAGTTCTTC. Encoded protein: CASGLDLNNEQFF.

The rearrangement uses TRBV5-4 and TRBJ1-2; 10 bases are shared with TRBD1. This CDR3 contains 15 residues. CDR1 is SGHNT, CDR2 YYREEE, per germline (reference sequence). V trimming: 3 bases; J trimming: 8 bases; junction bases outside the gene matches: 10. The CDR3 sequence is CASSSKTGGREGYTF. As DNA, the CDR3 is TGTGCCAGCAGCTCAAAGACAGGGGGCAGGGAGGGCTACACCTTC.

CDR3 in DNA: TGTGCCAGCAGAGAGACAGGGGTTCGGATAGAAGCTTTCTTT. Translation gives CASRETGVRIEAFF. The chain uses TRBV6-1 and TRBJ1-1; 8 nucleotides align to TRBD1. Germline CDR1 MNHNS, CDR2 SASEGT. CDR3 size: 14 residues. The trim removed 6 bases at V and 8 bases at J, leaving 11 bases unmatched.

This rearrangement joins TRBV7-6 to TRBJ1-4; 7 nucleotides agree with TRBD1. The CDR3 is 14 amino acids. Trimming cost V 4 bases and J 8 bases; bases outside gene matches: 7. The V gene's germline CDR1 is SGHVS and CDR2 FNYEAQ. CDR3 residues: CASSSTTGREKLFF. The DNA of the CDR3 is TGTGCCAGCAGCTCGACGACAGGGCGGGAAAAACTGTTTTTT. Variable domain in full (rest from reference TRBV7-6 and TRBJ1-4): GAGVSQSPRYKVTKRGQDVALRCDPISGHVSLYWYRQALGQGPEFLTYFNYEAQQDKSGLPNDRFSAERPEGSISTLTIQRTEQRDSAMYRCASSSTTGREKLFFGSGTQLSVL.

This clone was seen just once. CDR3 coding DNA: TGTGCCAGCAGGACGTTGGCGGGACCCATCACAGATACGCAGTATTTT. Translated: CASRTLAGPITDTQYF. The rearrangement uses TRBV6-6 and TRBJ2-3, with D perhaps matching TRBD2 (6 bases). Germline V lookup: CDR1 MNHNY, CDR2 SVGAGI (reference sequence). Trimming took off 6 bases at V and 2 bases at J, with 18 bases between the two ends. The CDR3 is 16 amino acids.

The CDR3 spells CASSLKQGANQQFF. The CDR3 region has the DNA TGTGCCAGCAGCTTGAAACAGGGGGCTAACCAGCAGTTCTTC. The rearrangement joins TRBV5-4 to TRBJ2-1, with 9 nucleotides matching TRBD1. The V gene end was trimmed by 1 base and the J gene end by 11 bases; junction bases not matched to a gene: 7. Germline assignment: CDR1 SGHNT and CDR2 YYREEE (reference sequence). This CDR3 contains 14 residues.

This clone occurred once. The genes are TRBV5-1 and TRBJ1-3, with 7 bases that match TRBD1. The CDR3 totals 16 residues. Germline CDR1 reads SGHRS; CDR2 reads YFSETQ. Trimming took 3 bases from V and 0 from J; bases not matched to a gene: 6. The CDR3 DNA reads as TGCGCCAGCAGCTCTGGACAGGCTAGCTCTGGAAACACCATATATTTT. Protein product: CASSSGQASSGNTIYF.

CDR3 loop: CASSTPTGWEQYF. CDR3 nucleotide sequence: TGTGCCAGCAGCACTCCGACAGGGTGGGAGCAGTACTTC. V and J are TRBV7-9 and TRBJ2-7; 7 bases match TRBD1. The CDR3 totals 13 residues. The V gene's germline CDR1 is SEHNR and CDR2 FQNEAQ (reference sequence). J was trimmed by 7 bases and V by 5 bases; bases with no gene match: 8.

This clone was counted between two and nine times. The CDR3 region is CASSLGPGQGNGGYTF. CDR3 coding DNA: TGTGCCAGCAGCTTGGGACCGGGACAGGGGAACGGTGGCTACACCTTC. J is TRBJ1-2 and V is TRBV7-3; 10 positions match TRBD1. The V segment lost 3 bases and the J segment 7 bases; nucleotides outside the gene matches: 11. Germline assignment: CDR1 SGHTA and CDR2 FQGTGA. The CDR3 length is 16 residues.

V is TRBV5-1 and J is TRBJ1-2, with D uncertain. This CDR3 region has 14 residues. The V gene lost 1 base and the J gene lost 2 bases, with 9 bases spanning the gap. Germline loops: CDR1 SGHRS, CDR2 YFSETQ. The CDR3 loop reads CASSLSGENYGYTF. DNA of the CDR3: TGCGCCAGCAGCTTGTCGGGTGAGAACTATGGCTACACCTTC.

This clone was observed a handful of times. The chain recombines TRBV9 with TRBJ2-4, with 12 bases lining up with TRBD1. There are 15 residues in the CDR3. V shed 4 bases, J shed 6 bases, and the junction held 5 bases outside the gene matches. The germline V gene encodes CDR1 SGDLS and CDR2 YYNGEE. CDR3 DNA: TGTGCCAGCAGCCCGGGACAGGGGGCGGGAAACATTCAGTACTTC. Its protein product is CASSPGQGAGNIQYF.

The V gene is TRBV28, the J gene TRBJ2-5; perhaps TRBD2 as D (6 bases). The CDR3 loop spans 15 amino acids. The germline V gene has CDR1 MDHEN and CDR2 SYDVKM. V was cut by 4 bases and J by 3 bases, with 15 bases left in between. DNA of the CDR3: TGTGCCAGCAGTTCGGGACTCCGGTTGGAAGAGACCCAGTACTTC. This encodes CASSSGLRLEETQYF.

The V call is TRBV29-1, the J call TRBJ1-1; 9 bases line up with TRBD1. This CDR3 comprises 13 residues. Germline-derived CDR1 and CDR2 are SQVTM and ANQGSEA. V shed 7 bases and J 4 bases; nucleotides not matched to a gene: 7. The CDR3 DNA reads as TGCAGCGGGACCACAGGGGGCCCCACTGAAGCTTTCTTT. Translating gives CSGTTGGPTEAFF.

The gene calls are TRBV6-4 and TRBJ1-5, with TRBD1 identical over 7 bases. Germline CDR1 is MRHNA and CDR2 is SNTAGT. V gave up 6 bases and J gave up 0 bases; unmatched junction bases: 17. This CDR3 is 19 amino acids long. This CDR3 is CASRLQGSGRFYSNQPQHF. As DNA, the CDR3 is TGTGCCAGCAGACTACAGGGGTCGGGCCGGTTCTATAGCAATCAGCCCCAGCATTTT.

The rearrangement links TRBV6-1 to TRBJ1-1, with D possibly being TRBD1 (5 bases). Germline values: CDR1 MNHNS, CDR2 SASEGT. The germline V and J ends were trimmed by 5 bases and 0 bases, with 10 bases remaining between them. This CDR3 region has 14 residues. The DNA of the CDR3 is TGTGCCAGCAGTTGGGGCCAGATGAACACTGAAGCTTTCTTT. Translation gives CASSWGQMNTEAFF.

The chain uses TRBV6-6 and TRBJ2-5; 7 nucleotides line up with TRBD2. Looked up from germline, CDR1 is MNHNY and CDR2 is SVGAGI (reference sequence). With V trimmed by 2 bases and J by 7 bases, 10 bases remained unmatched. The CDR3 extends over 15 amino acids. The CDR3 region has the DNA TGTGCCAGCAGTTACCTCCCGGGGGGAAGGGGGACCCAGTACTTC. As protein: CASSYLPGGRGTQYF.

This clone was seen a single time. V and J are TRBV6-5 and TRBJ2-7; 8 bases align to TRBD2. The V and J ends lost 7 bases and 0 bases, in that order; junction bases with no gene match: 5. The CDR3 runs to 14 residues. Germline V lookup: CDR1 MNHEY, CDR2 SVGAGI. This CDR3 reads CASIGAGGSYEQYF. As DNA, the CDR3 is TGTGCCAGCATAGGCGCGGGGGGCTCCTACGAGCAGTACTTC.